The entry below describes one TCR beta chain. The record originates from a study of control samples from healthy donors and cancer patients. Produced via immunoSEQ multiplex PCR; TCRdb's table is partial and in-frame only. The data hold about 40,000 clones, with 90% to 95% observed a single time. Sequences were obtained from blood. This receptor was identified in a woman aged 45-65 years in good health.

DNA for the CDR3: TGTGCCAGCACCTTTTCCCGGGGGAGTGAAGCTTTCTTT. Its protein product is CASTFSRGSEAFF. V and J are TRBV12-3 or TRBV12-4 and TRBJ1-1; a weak D match, TRBD1 (5 bases). This CDR3 is built from 13 residues. The ends were cut back, 7 bases at V and 7 bases at J, with 16 bases in the middle.